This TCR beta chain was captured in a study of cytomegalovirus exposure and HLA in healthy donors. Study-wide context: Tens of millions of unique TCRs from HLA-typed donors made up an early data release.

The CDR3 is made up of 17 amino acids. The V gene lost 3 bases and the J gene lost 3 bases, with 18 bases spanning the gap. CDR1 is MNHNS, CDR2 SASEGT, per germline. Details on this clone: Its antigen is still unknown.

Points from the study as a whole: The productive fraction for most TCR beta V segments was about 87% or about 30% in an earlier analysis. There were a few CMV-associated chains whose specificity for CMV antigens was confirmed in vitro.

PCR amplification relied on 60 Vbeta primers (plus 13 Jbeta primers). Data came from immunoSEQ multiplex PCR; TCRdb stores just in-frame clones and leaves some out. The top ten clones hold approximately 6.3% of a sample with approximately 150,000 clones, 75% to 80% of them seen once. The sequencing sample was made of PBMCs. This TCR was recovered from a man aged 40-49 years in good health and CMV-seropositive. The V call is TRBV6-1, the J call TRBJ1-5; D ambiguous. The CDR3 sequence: CASSEETTSGFNQPQHF. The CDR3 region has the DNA TGTGCCAGCAGTGAGGAGACGACCTCGGGGTTCAATCAGCCCCAGCATTTT.